What follows are 4 T cell receptor beta chains derived from one specimen sequenced in a study of T cells in Graves' hyperthyroidism and ophthalmopathy (dated by TCRdb to between 2017 and 2020). Libraries were built with multiplex PCR. The listed sequencing device is Illumina HiSeq 2000. The TCR beta CDR3 regions were amplified from RNA transcripts. A first-round RT-PCR of the TCR CDR3 used the HTBI primer set with the Qiagen OneStep RT-PCR kit. TCRdb reprocessing: public reads trimmed at Q25 with fastp, clones called with MiXCR, in-frame beta chains kept. Entries that share a CDR3 protein sequence are merged under the most common genes and DNA. The sample table lists roughly 280,000 distinct CDR3 sequences, about a sixth of them with a count of one. Around 61% of the sample belongs to the ten largest clones. Material: blood. These receptor sequences come from a woman aged 60 to 75 with Graves' ophthalmopathy.

Remarks on this clonotype: This may be a read error, as it is one base from a much larger clone. The chain combines TRBV6-2 or TRBV6-3 with TRBJ1-4, with a possible D match to TRBD1 (5 bases). V was pared by 5 bases and J by 7 bases, with 14 bases between. CDR1 is MNHEY, CDR2 SVGEGT, per germline. The CDR3 loop spans 14 amino acids. The CDR3 DNA is TGTGCCAGCAGTCATTCGACAGACTTTGAAAAACTGTTTTTT. Protein product: CASSHSTDFEKLFF.

There are many counts of this clonotype. The V and J genes are TRBV7-2 and TRBJ1-5; D call uncertain. Looked up from germline, CDR1 is SGHTA and CDR2 is FQGNSA. V lost 2 bases to trimming and J lost 0 bases, with 14 bases between them. The CDR3 is made up of 17 amino acids. The DNA for the CDR3 is TGTGCCAGCAGCTTAACAGTCCTACCGTATAGCAATCAGCCCCAGCATTTT. It specifies CASSLTVLPYSNQPQHF.

This chain uses TRBV5-1 with TRBJ2-2; TRBD2 is a possible D gene (5 bases). V gave up 0 bases and J gave up 4 bases, with 7 bases separating them. CDR3 length: 14 residues. Germline-derived CDR1 and CDR2 are SGHRS and YFSETQ. The chain's CDR3 is CASSLGGATGELFF. Written as DNA, the CDR3 is TGCGCCAGCAGCTTGGGGGGAGCCACCGGGGAGCTGTTTTTT.

This clonotype has just a few counts. A read error is possible here, since a much larger clone lies one base away. This chain connects TRBV6-1 to TRBJ2-7; TRBD1 agrees at 9 bases. Gene TRBJ2-1 matches the end of the DNA better, so the J call may be wrong. The CDR3 is made up of 18 amino acids. Germline values: CDR1 MNHNS, CDR2 SASEGT. CDR3 DNA: TGTGCCAGCAGTGTAGGTCGGCTTGGGACAGGGAGCTCCTACGAGCAGTTCTTC. Its translation: CASSVGRLGTGSSYEQFF.